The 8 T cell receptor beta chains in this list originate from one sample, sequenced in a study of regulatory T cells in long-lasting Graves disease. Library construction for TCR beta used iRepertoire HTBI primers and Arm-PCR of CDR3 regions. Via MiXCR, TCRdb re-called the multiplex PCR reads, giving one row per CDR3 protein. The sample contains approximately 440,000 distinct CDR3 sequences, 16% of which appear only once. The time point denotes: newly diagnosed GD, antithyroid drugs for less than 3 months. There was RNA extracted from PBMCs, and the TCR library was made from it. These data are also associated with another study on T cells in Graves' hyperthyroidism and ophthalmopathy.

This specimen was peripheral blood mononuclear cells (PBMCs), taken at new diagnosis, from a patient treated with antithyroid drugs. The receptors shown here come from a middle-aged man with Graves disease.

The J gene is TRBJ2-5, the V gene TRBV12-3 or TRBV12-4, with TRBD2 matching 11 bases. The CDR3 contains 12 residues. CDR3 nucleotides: TGTGCTAGCGGGGGGGTTTTAGAGACCCAGTACTTC. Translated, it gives CASGGVLETQYF.

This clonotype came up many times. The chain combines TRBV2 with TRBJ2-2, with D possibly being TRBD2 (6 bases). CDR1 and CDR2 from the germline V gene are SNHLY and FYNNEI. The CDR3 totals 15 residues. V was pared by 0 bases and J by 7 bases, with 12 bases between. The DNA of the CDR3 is TGTGCCAGCAGTGAAGCGCGAGGCGGGAACGGGGAGCTGTTTTTT. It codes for CASSEARGGNGELFF.

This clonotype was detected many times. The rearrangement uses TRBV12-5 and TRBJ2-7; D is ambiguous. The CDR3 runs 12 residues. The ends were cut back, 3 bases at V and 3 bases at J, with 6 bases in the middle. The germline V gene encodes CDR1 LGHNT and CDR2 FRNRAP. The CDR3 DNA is TGTGCTAGTGGTTTCACGATCTACGAGCAGTACTTC. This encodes CASGFTIYEQYF.

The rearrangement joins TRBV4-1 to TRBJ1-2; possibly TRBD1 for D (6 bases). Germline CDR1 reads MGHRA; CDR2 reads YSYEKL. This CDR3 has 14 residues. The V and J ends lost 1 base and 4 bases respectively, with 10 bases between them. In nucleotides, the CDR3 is TGCGCCAGCAGCCAAGTGGGCAGGGGCTATGGCTACACCTTC. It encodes CASSQVGRGYGYTF.

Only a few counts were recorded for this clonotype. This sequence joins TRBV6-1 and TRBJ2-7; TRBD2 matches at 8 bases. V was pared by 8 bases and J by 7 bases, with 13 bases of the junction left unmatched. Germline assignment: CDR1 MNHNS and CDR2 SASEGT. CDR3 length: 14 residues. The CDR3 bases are TGTGCCAGCCACCCGGGACTAGGTCGACGTGAGCAGTACTTC. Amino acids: CASHPGLGRREQYF.

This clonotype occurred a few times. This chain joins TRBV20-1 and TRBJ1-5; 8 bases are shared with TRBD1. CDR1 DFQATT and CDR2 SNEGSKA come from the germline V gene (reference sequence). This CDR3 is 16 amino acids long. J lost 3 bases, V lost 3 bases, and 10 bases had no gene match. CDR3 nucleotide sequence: TGCAGTGCTAGGATTCCGAAGACAGGGGACAATCAGCCCCAGCATTTT. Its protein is CSARIPKTGDNQPQHF.

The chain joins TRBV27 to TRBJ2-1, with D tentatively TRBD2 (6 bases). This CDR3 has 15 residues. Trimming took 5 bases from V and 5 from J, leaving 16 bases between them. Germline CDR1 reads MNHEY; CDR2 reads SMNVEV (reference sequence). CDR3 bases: TGTGCCAGCAGTGGACCGGGAGCCGTACACAATGAGCAGTTCTTC. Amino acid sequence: CASSGPGAVHNEQFF.

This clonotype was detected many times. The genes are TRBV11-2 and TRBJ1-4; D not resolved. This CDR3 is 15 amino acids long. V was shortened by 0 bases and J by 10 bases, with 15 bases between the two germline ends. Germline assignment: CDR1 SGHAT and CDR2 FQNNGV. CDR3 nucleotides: TGTGCCAGCAGCTTAGATTCGGGGTATGGAGGAAAACTGTTTTTT. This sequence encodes CASSLDSGYGGKLFF.